The clone carrying this T cell receptor (beta chain) was observed a handful of times. The antigen is unknown. TCRdb called the multiplex PCR reads again in MiXCR, with one record for every CDR3 protein. Altogether over 250,000 distinct CDR3 sequences are present, around 30% being singletons, with the ten largest covering 0.85% to 1.2%. The data derive from a study of breast tumors, draining lymph nodes, adjacent tissues. Study conclusions and caveats: Luminal-like breast cancer showed significantly greater tumor-nontumor repertoire similarity than basal-like breast cancer did. Data only fit, rather than demonstrated, lymph node origin of most tumor T cells. Tumor TCR diversity was below lymph nodes but above nontumor tissue.

Axillary draining lymph nodes of breast cancer patients supplied the node samples. Sequenced material: axillary lymph node tissue. This TCR derives from a female donor with breast cancer. Some clones in this sample may be carry-over from other donors' samples.

CDR3 nucleotides: TGTGCCAGCAGACCTAGCGGGAGATGGAATGAGCAGTTCTTC. Amino acid sequence: CASRPSGRWNEQFF. The chain joins TRBV6-1 to TRBJ2-1, with 10 bases fitting TRBD2. V was pared by 6 bases and J by 7 bases, with 6 bases of the junction left unmatched. Germline-derived CDR1 and CDR2 are MNHNS and SASEGT. This CDR3 comprises 14 residues.